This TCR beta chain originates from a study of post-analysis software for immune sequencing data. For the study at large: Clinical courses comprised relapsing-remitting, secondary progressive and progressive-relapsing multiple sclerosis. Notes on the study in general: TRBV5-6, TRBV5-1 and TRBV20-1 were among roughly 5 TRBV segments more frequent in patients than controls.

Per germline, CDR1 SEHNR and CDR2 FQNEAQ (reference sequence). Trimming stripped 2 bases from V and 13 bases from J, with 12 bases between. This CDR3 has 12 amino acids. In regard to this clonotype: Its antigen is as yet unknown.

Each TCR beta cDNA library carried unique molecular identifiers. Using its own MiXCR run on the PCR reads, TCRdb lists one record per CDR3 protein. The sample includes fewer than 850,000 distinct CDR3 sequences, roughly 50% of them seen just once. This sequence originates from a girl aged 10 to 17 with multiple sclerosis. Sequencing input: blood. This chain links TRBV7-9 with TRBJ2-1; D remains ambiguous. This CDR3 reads CASSLIPERQFF. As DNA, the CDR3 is TGTGCCAGCAGCTTAATCCCAGAGCGACAGTTCTTC.